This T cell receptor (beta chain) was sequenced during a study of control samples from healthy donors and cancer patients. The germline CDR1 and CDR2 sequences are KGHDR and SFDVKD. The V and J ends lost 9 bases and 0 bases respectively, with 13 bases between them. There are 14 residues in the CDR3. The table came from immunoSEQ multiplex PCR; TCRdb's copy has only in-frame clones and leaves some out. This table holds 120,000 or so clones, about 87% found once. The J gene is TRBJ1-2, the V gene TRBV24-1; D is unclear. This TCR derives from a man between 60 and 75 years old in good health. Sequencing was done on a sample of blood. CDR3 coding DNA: TGTGCCACCGATTCTCTGAGAACTAACTATGGCTACACCTTC. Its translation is CATDSLRTNYGYTF.